The 2 T cell receptor beta chains in this list originate from one sample, sequenced in a study of CD8 T cells in Susac syndrome. Random hexamers served to reverse transcribe roughly 0.5 to 1 ug RNA. TCRdb redid the calling of the immunoSEQ multiplex PCR reads with MiXCR, one entry per CDR3 protein. The sample records about 190,000 distinct CDR3 sequences, under 95% being singletons. Sequenced sample: CD4+ T cells from PBMCs. The receptor source for this set is a human donor in good health.

V usage is TRBV29-1 and J usage is TRBJ2-6; D is possibly TRBD1 or TRBD2 (5 bases each). Looked up from germline, CDR1 is SQVTM and CDR2 is ANQGSEA. With 6 bases removed from V and 0 bases from J, the gap between germline ends came to 12 bases. This CDR3 is built from 15 residues. DNA of the CDR3: TGCAGCGTAGTAGGGACCCTCTCTGGGGCCAACGTCCTGACTTTC. It yields the protein CSVVGTLSGANVLTF. Variable domain in full (rest from reference TRBV29-1 and TRBJ2-6): SAVISQKPSRDICQRGTSLTIQCQVDSQVTMMFWYRQQPGQSLTLIATANQGSEATYESGFVIDKFPISRPNLTFSTLTVSNMSPEDSSIYLCSVVGTLSGANVLTFGAGSRLTVL.

The chain uses TRBV2 and TRBJ1-6; D unresolved. Germline V gene lookup returns CDR1 SNHLY and CDR2 FYNNEI. The CDR3 is 11 amino acids. Trimming stripped 2 bases from V and 9 bases from J, with 2 bases between. CDR3 sequence: CASSETSPLHF. The CDR3 DNA is TGTGCCAGCAGTGAAACTTCACCCCTCCACTTT. The whole variable domain, filled in from reference TRBV2 and TRBJ1-6, reads EPEVTQTPSHQVTQMGQEVILRCVPISNHLYFYWYRQILGQKVEFLVSFYNNEISEKSEIFDDQFSVERPDGSNFTLKIRSTKLEDSAMYFCASSETSPLHFGNGTRLTVT.